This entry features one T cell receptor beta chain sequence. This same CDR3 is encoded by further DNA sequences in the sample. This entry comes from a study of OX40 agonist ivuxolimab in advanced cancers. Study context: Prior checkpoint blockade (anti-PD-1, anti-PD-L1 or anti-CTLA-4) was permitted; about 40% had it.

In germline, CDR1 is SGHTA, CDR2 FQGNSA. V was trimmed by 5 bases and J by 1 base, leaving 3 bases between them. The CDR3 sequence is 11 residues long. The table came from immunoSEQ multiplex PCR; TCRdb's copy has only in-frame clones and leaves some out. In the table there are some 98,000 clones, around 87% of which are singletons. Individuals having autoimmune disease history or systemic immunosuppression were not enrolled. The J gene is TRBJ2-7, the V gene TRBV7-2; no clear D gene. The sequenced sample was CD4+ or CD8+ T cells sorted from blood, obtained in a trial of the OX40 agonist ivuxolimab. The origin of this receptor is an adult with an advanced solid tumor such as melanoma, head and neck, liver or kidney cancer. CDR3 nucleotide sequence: TGTGCCAGCAGCCTATCCTACGAGCAGTACTTC. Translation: CASSLSYEQYF.